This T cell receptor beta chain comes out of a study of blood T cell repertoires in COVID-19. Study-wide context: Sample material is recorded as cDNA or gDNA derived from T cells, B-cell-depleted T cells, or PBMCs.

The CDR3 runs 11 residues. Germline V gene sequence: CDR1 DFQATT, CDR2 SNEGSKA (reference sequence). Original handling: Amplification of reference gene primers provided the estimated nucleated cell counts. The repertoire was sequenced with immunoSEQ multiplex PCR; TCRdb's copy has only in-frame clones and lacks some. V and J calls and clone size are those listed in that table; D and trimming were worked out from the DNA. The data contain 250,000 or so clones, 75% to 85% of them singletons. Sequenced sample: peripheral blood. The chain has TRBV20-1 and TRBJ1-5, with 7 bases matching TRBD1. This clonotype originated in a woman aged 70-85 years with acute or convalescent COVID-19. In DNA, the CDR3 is TGCAGGGGAACAGGGGATCAGCCCCAGCATTTT. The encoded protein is CRGTGDQPQHF.